The 9 T cell receptor beta chains given below trace back to one sample, sequenced in a study of blood T cell repertoires in COVID-19. Measured with immunoSEQ multiplex PCR; TCRdb has only the in-frame clones, and not every one. The data hold around 75,000 clones, with 85% to 90% observed a single time. Material for sequencing was peripheral blood. These receptors all come from a human donor in a cohort sampled during active COVID-19.

V usage is TRBV10-1 and J usage is TRBJ1-1; TRBD1 aligns across 9 bases. The germline CDR1 and CDR2 sequences are WNHNN and SYGVQD (reference sequence). With 6 bases clipped from V and 5 bases from J, the junction kept 4 bases outside the gene matches. CDR3 length: 13 residues. CDR3 sequence (DNA): TGCGCCAGCAGGGGACAGGGCGGAACTGAAGCTTTCTTT. This gives the protein CASRGQGGTEAFF.

The gene calls are TRBV5-1 and TRBJ2-3, with 9 bases that match TRBD1. The V segment lost 4 bases and the J segment 3 bases; nucleotides outside the gene matches: 9. This CDR3 is 16 amino acids long. Germline V CDR1 and CDR2: SGHRS, YFSETQ. CDR3 bases: TGCGCCAGCAGCGGAACAGGGGGCCATATTACAGATACGCAGTATTTT. Translating it yields CASSGTGGHITDTQYF.

This chain links TRBV7-7 with TRBJ1-5; D call uncertain. The germline V gene has CDR1 SSHAT and CDR2 FNYEAQ (reference sequence). This CDR3 region has 13 residues. V was clipped by 1 base and J by 3 bases, with 4 bases between them. The CDR3 is CASSLGVNQPQHF. The DNA for the CDR3 is TGTGCCAGCAGCTTAGGAGTCAATCAGCCCCAGCATTTT.

The chain has TRBV6-1 and TRBJ2-5; perhaps TRBD2 as D (5 bases). Per germline, CDR1 MNHNS and CDR2 SASEGT. The CDR3 loop spans 16 amino acids. The ends were cut back, 1 base at V and 5 bases at J, with 17 bases in the middle. The CDR3 nucleotides read TGTGCCAGCAGTGAAGGGTCGGGGTCGTGGTATGAGACCCAGTACTTC. It specifies CASSEGSGSWYETQYF.

V is TRBV5-4 and J is TRBJ2-5; 7 positions agree with TRBD2. The CDR3 spans 14 residues. Germline V gene sequence: CDR1 SGHNT, CDR2 YYREEE (reference sequence). V dropped 3 bases and J dropped 5; count of bases not matched to a gene: 7. The CDR3 protein is CASSYSTSFETQYF. CDR3 DNA sequence: TGTGCCAGCAGCTATTCGACTAGCTTTGAGACCCAGTACTTC.

The chain recombines TRBV20-1 with TRBJ2-2; 11 nucleotides line up with TRBD2. Germline trimming cut 3 bases from V and 6 bases from J; bases unmatched to any gene: 6. Per germline, CDR1 DFQATT and CDR2 SNEGSKA (reference sequence). The CDR3 sequence is 15 residues long. The CDR3 DNA sequence: TGCAGTGCTAGTATGACTAGCGGGGTCTCCGGGGAGCTGTTTTTT. Translation gives CSASMTSGVSGELFF.

This clone has just one count. The chain joins TRBV9 to TRBJ2-3; D call uncertain. Trimming took 4 bases from V and 3 from J, leaving 9 bases between them. This CDR3 is 13 amino acids long. In germline, CDR1 is SGDLS, CDR2 YYNGEE. The CDR3 coding sequence is TGTGCCAGCAGCCGTTCGGTAACAGATACGCAGTATTTT. This gives the protein CASSRSVTDTQYF.

The chain employs TRBV7-8 and TRBJ2-5; 9 bases map to TRBD1. V lost 6 bases and J lost 4; bases outside the gene matches: 9. Per germline, CDR1 SGHVS and CDR2 FQNEAQ. This CDR3 region has 15 residues. The CDR3 here is CASSLGQGRGETQYF. DNA for the CDR3: TGTGCCAGCAGTTTGGGACAGGGAAGAGGAGAGACCCAGTACTTC.

The CDR3 DNA reads as TGTGCCAGCAGCTTAAGTCCCGCTAGCGGACAAGAGACCCAGTACTTC. It yields the protein CASSLSPASGQETQYF. The chain uses TRBV7-3 and TRBJ2-5; 7 bases align to TRBD2. The CDR3 runs to 16 residues. The V gene end was trimmed by 1 base and the J gene end by 2 bases; junction bases not matched to a gene: 7. Germline-derived CDR1 and CDR2 are SGHTA and FQGTGA.